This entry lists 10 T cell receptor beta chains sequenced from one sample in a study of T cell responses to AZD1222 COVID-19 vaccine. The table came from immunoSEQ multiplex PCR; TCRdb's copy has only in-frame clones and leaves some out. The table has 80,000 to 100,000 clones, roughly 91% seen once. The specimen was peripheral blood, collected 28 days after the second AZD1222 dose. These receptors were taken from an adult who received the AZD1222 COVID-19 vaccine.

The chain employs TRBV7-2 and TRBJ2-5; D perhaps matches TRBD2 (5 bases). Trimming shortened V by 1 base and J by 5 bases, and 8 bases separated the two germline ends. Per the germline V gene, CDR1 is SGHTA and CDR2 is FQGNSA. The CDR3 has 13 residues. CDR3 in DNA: TGTGCCAGCAGCTTAGTAGGAGGCGAGACCCAGTACTTC. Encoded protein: CASSLVGGETQYF. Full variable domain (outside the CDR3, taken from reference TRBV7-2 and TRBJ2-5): GAGVSQSPSNKVTEKGKDVELRCDPISGHTALYWYRQSLGQGLEFLIYFQGNSAPDKSGLPSDRFSAERTGGSVSTLTIQRTQQEDSAVYLCASSLVGGETQYFGPGTRLLVL.

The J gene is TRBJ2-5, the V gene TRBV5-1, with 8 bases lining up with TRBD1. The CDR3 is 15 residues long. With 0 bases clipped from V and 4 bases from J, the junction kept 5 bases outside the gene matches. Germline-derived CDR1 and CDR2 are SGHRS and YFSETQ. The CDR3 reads CASSLAQGARETQYF. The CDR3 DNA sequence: TGCGCCAGCAGCTTGGCGCAGGGGGCGCGAGAGACCCAGTACTTC.

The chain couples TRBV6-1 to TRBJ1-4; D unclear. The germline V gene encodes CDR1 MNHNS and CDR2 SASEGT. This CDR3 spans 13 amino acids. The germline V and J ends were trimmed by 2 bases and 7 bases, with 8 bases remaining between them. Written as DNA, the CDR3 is TGTGCCAGCAGTGAACTAGTCGGTGAAAAACTGTTTTTT. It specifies CASSELVGEKLFF.

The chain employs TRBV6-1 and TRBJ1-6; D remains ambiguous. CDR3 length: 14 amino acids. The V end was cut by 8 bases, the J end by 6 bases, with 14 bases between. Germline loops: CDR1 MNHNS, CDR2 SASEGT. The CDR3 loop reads CASLATAINSPLHF. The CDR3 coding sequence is TGTGCCAGCCTGGCTACCGCCATTAATTCACCCCTCCACTTT.

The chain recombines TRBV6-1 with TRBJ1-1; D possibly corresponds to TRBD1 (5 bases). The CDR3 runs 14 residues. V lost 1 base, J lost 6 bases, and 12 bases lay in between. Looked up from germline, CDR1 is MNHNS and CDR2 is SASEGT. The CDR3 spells CASSEVGRSAEAFF. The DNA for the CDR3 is TGTGCCAGCAGTGAAGTGGGACGGTCGGCTGAAGCTTTCTTT.

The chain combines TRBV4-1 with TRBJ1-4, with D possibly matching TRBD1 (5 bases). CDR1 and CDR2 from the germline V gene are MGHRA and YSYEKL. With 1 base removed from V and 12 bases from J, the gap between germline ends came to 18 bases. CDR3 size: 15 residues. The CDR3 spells CASSQVPSDTRELFF. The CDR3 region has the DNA TGCGCCAGCAGCCAAGTTCCCTCGGACACTCGGGAACTGTTTTTT.

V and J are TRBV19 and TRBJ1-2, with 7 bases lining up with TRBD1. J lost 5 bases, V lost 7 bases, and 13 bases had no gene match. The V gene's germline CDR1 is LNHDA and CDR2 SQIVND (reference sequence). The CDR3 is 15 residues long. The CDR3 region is CASTNQGVPSYGYTF. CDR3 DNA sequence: TGTGCCAGTACCAACCAGGGGGTACCCAGTTATGGCTACACCTTC.

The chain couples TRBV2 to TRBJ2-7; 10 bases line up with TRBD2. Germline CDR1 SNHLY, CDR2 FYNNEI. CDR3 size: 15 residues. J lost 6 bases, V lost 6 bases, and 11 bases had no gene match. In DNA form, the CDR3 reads TGTGCCAGCAGGGATAGCGGGGGGAGTTTCTTCGAGCAGTACTTC. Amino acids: CASRDSGGSFFEQYF.

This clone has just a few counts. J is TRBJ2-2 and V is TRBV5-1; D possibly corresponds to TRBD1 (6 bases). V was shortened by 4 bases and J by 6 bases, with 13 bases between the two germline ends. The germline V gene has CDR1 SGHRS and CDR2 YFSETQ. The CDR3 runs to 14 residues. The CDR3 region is CASSPTGIPGELFF. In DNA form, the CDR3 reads TGCGCCAGCAGCCCTACAGGGATTCCCGGGGAGCTGTTTTTT.

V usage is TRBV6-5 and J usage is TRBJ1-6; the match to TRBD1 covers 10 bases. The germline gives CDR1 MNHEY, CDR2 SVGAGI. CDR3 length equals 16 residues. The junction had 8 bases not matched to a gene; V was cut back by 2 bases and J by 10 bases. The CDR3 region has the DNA TGTGCCAGCAGTTACGCTGGGACAGGGGTGTTATCACCCCTCCACTTT. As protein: CASSYAGTGVLSPLHF.